This T cell receptor (beta chain) was sequenced for a study of blood T cell repertoires in COVID-19. As handled by the study authors: Estimates of nucleated cell counts were drawn from the amplification of reference gene primers. Using immunoSEQ multiplex PCR, the repertoire was profiled, and TCRdb retains in-frame clones only, with some absent. V and J calls and clone size are as listed in that table; D and trimming were resolved from the DNA. Among roughly 230,000 clones, 70% to 90% were seen once, and the ten largest hold 0.98%. The length of the CDR3 is 13 residues. V lost 3 bases to trimming and J lost 5 bases, with 10 bases between them. In germline, CDR1 is SGHVS, CDR2 FQNEAQ.

The sample taken for sequencing was peripheral blood. The rearrangement joins TRBV7-8 to TRBJ1-1, with no clear D. This clonotype was obtained from a man aged 40-49 years with acute or convalescent COVID-19. CDR3 sequence: CASSLDGRTEAFF. The CDR3 DNA reads TGTGCCAGCAGCTTGGATGGGAGGACTGAAGCTTTCTTT.